One T cell receptor beta chain is described in this entry. Symptom resolution, clearance, or two negative PCRs marked the recovered donors of Cohort 3. These data belong to a study of blood T cell repertoires in COVID-19. The method was immunoSEQ multiplex PCR; TCRdb's version includes in-frame clones alone and lacks a portion of them. This table has about 220,000 clones, roughly 84% appearing once. CDR1 is MNHEY, CDR2 SMNVEV, per germline (reference sequence). The V end lost 3 bases, the J end lost 11 bases, and 14 bases lay between the germline ends. This CDR3 has 13 residues. Material: PBMCs or T cells enriched from blood (not recorded which). The clonotype originates from a woman in her thirties or forties who had recovered from COVID-19. The chain links TRBV27 to TRBJ1-5; D not certain. In nucleotides, the CDR3 is TGTGCCAGCAGTTTTGGGCCCGGGGTCACCCAGCATTTT. It yields the protein CASSFGPGVTQHF.